Listed here are 15 T cell receptor beta chains from one sample, sequenced in a study of early T cells in non-severe SARS-CoV-2 infection. MiXCR, applied by TCRdb to the 5' RACE reads, yields one record per CDR3 protein. This sample carries 50,000 to 60,000 distinct CDR3 sequences, around 10% of them seen once, and the ten largest clones take 10%. Input material: whole blood. The receptors stem from an adult who was a healthcare worker with PCR-confirmed SARS-CoV-2 infection or an uninfected control (not recorded which).

This clonotype was picked up many times. V usage is TRBV19 and J usage is TRBJ1-2; D ambiguous. Per germline, CDR1 LNHDA and CDR2 SQIVND (reference sequence). There are 15 residues in the CDR3. The germline V and J ends were trimmed by 5 bases and 4 bases, with 17 bases remaining between them. The CDR3 is CASSPYPDTGYGYTF. CDR3 in DNA: TGTGCCAGTAGTCCTTACCCCGACACTGGCTATGGCTACACCTTC.

This clonotype was counted ten times or more. The V and J genes are TRBV5-4 and TRBJ2-7; 15 nucleotides line up with TRBD2. Germline V gene lookup returns CDR1 SGHNT and CDR2 YYREEE (reference sequence). The CDR3 covers 16 residues. Trimming removed 0 bases from V and 10 bases from J; junction bases left unmatched: 8. CDR3 sequence: CASSLAFGLAGGRQYF. The CDR3 coding sequence is TGTGCCAGCAGCTTGGCCTTTGGACTAGCGGGAGGGAGACAGTACTTC. Using reference TRBV5-4 and TRBJ2-7 for the parts outside the CDR3, the full variable domain is ETGVTQSPTHLIKTRGQQVTLRCSSQSGHNTVSWYQQALGQGPQFIFQYYREEENGRGNFPPRFSGLQFPNYSSELNVNALELDDSALYLCASSLAFGLAGGRQYFGPGTRLTVT.

This clonotype has just one count. The chain recombines TRBV10-3 with TRBJ1-1; 7 bases are shared with TRBD1. Germline CDR1 reads ENHRY; CDR2 reads SYGVKD. The V segment lost 4 bases and the J segment 9 bases; nucleotides outside the gene matches: 5. The CDR3 has 12 residues. The CDR3 reads CAISAQGDQAFF. The CDR3 DNA reads as TGTGCCATCAGTGCTCAGGGGGATCAAGCTTTCTTT.

This clonotype was observed once. The rearrangement uses TRBV13 and TRBJ2-1; 9 nucleotides align to TRBD2. Germline lookup yields CDR1 PRHDT and CDR2 FYEKMQ (reference sequence). V trimming: 5 bases; J trimming: 4 bases; junction bases outside the gene matches: 9. The CDR3 runs to 16 residues. The CDR3 DNA is TGTGCCAGCAGCCCCGTAGCGGGAGCGGGATACAATGAGCAGTTCTTC. Amino acids: CASSPVAGAGYNEQFF.

This clonotype was detected many times. V and J are TRBV29-1 and TRBJ1-2; weak D call: TRBD1 (6 bases). Germline CDR1 reads SQVTM; CDR2 reads ANQGSEA. The length of the CDR3 is 14 residues. Trimming removed 4 bases from V and 8 bases from J, with 20 bases in between. CDR3 amino acids: CSVGDLGGGVGYTF. The CDR3 DNA sequence: TGCAGCGTTGGCGACTTAGGGGGTGGTGTCGGCTACACCTTC.

This clonotype appeared many times. The V gene is TRBV6-7, the J gene TRBJ1-2; D is unclear. TRBV6-7 is filed as an ORF, its function uncertain. CDR3 size: 13 residues. V lost 2 bases and J 6 bases, leaving 10 bases between the germline ends. The CDR3 region is CASSYRLIHGYTF. The DNA for the CDR3 is TGTGCCAGCAGTTACAGGTTGATTCATGGCTACACCTTC.

The V gene is TRBV11-2, the J gene TRBJ2-5; D might be TRBD2 (6 bases). The germline V gene has CDR1 SGHAT and CDR2 FQNNGV. V lost 5 bases and J 3 bases, leaving 13 bases between the germline ends. CDR3 length: 14 amino acids. The CDR3 protein is CASSPGLPKETQYF. The CDR3 nucleotides are TGTGCCAGCAGCCCGGGACTTCCTAAAGAGACCCAGTACTTC.

The chain links TRBV29-1 to TRBJ1-1; D unclear. Germline V gives CDR1 SQVTM, CDR2 ANQGSEA. V shed 6 bases and J shed 0 bases, with 11 bases lying between them. The CDR3 is made up of 13 amino acids. The CDR3 is CSVGPIMNTEAFF. The CDR3 DNA reads TGCAGCGTCGGACCGATCATGAACACTGAAGCTTTCTTT.

This clonotype has only a few counts. The V and J genes are TRBV5-1 and TRBJ2-5; D gene ambiguous. Trimming removed 0 bases at V and 5 bases at J, with 5 bases between. The CDR3 runs to 12 residues. The germline V gene encodes CDR1 SGHRS and CDR2 YFSETQ. The CDR3 DNA sequence: TGCGCCAGCAGCTTGGGCCAGGAGACCCAGTACTTC. Amino acids: CASSLGQETQYF.

This clonotype was seen many times. J is TRBJ2-1 and V is TRBV5-4; D is unclear. Germline CDR1 is SGHNT and CDR2 is YYREEE (reference sequence). V dropped 3 bases and J dropped 5 bases, with 12 bases sitting between them. This CDR3 is built from 14 residues. The CDR3 loop is CASSSAGRDNEQFF. The DNA of the CDR3 is TGTGCCAGCAGCTCAGCCGGGCGAGACAATGAGCAGTTCTTC.

V gene TRBV29-1 combines with J gene TRBJ2-7; TRBD2 matches at 9 bases. The CDR3 totals 12 residues. In germline, CDR1 is SQVTM, CDR2 ANQGSEA. The ends lost 7 bases at V and 2 bases at J; junction bases unmatched: 3. In nucleotides, the CDR3 is TGCAGCGGAGCTAGCGGGACCTACGAGCAGTACTTC. It yields the protein CSGASGTYEQYF.

This sequence joins TRBV20-1 and TRBJ2-5; D is unclear. The CDR3 extends over 13 amino acids. The V end lost 6 bases, the J end lost 5 bases, and 16 bases lay between the germline ends. Germline V lookup: CDR1 DFQATT, CDR2 SNEGSKA (reference sequence). The CDR3 is CSARSASMETQYF. CDR3 in DNA: TGCAGTGCCAGGTCGGCTTCCATGGAGACCCAGTACTTC.

This chain uses TRBV6-1 with TRBJ1-1; weak D call: TRBD1 (5 bases). V was cut by 9 bases and J by 1 base, with 15 bases left in between. CDR1 is MNHNS and CDR2 is SASEGT in the germline V gene. The CDR3 has 14 amino acids. The CDR3 sequence: CASLTSQGNTEAFF. CDR3 DNA: TGTGCCAGTCTTACTTCTCAGGGGAACACTGAAGCTTTCTTT.

As to this clonotype: A read error may be the cause here, since a much bigger clone is one base away. The chain carries TRBV5-6 and TRBJ2-2; the D is unclear. This CDR3 contains 11 residues. Germline-derived CDR1 and CDR2 are SGHDT and YYEEEE. CDR3 in amino acids: CAISFPGELFF. The DNA of the CDR3 is TGTGCCATCAGCTTTCCCGGGGAGCTGTTTTTT.

This clonotype was found a few times. This chain links TRBV20-1 with TRBJ2-3; TRBD2 aligns across 10 bases. Germline CDR1 and CDR2: DFQATT and SNEGSKA (reference sequence). This CDR3 contains 15 residues. V lost 6 bases to trimming and J lost 4 bases; unmatched junction nucleotides: 10. The CDR3 bases are TGCAGTGCGACGCAACCAGCGGGAGGGTCAGATACGCAGTATTTT. Residues: CSATQPAGGSDTQYF.